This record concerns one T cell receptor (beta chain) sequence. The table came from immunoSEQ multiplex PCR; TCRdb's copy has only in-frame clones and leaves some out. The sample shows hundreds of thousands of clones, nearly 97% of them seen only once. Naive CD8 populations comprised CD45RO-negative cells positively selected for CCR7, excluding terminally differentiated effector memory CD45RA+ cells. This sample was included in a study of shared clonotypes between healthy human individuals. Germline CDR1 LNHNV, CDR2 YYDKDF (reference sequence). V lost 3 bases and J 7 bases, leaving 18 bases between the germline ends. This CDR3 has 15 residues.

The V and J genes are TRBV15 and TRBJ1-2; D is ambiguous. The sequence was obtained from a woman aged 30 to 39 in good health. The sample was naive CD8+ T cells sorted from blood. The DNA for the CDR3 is TGTGCCACCAGCAGCACGGAGGGATCAACTATTGGCTACACCTTC. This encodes CATSSTEGSTIGYTF.